The text below deals with one T cell receptor beta chain. It has no known antigen specificity. No base quality values were provided; no much bigger clone lies one nucleotide off. Peripheral blood was donated by five healthy children aged roughly 15-60 months who were having elective routine surgery, plus five healthy nonsmoking adults. Healthy nonsmokers aged roughly 19-55 years, with a median age of approximately 42 years, served as the adult controls. A FACSAria III cell sorter was used to sort live, Annexin V-negative naive CD8+ T cells (CD3+CD8+CD45RA+CCR7+). Per sample, between roughly 18,000 and 110,000 naive CD8+ T cells were obtained by sorting. Mononuclear cells were isolated from diluted blood by Ficoll-Paque density gradient centrifugation. Mononuclear cells were cryopreserved in around 10% DMSO with around 90% FBS and stored long term at -150°C before sorting. Thawed cells were stained with Annexin V and antibodies against CD3, CD8, CCR7 and CD45RA. The DNeasy Blood and Tissue Kit was used to extract genomic DNA from snap-frozen pellets of sorted cells.

A two-step, bias-controlled multiplex PCR was used to amplify TCRbeta CDR3 regions from genomic DNA. The multiplex PCR used primers specific for every TRBV and TRBJ gene segment. TCRbeta repertoire data were generated with the immunoSEQ Assay. The source study handled its data this way. A relative-frequency ratio and a modified nearest-neighbor algorithm were applied to filter and cluster reads so that closely related sequences were merged. IMGT annotation was the basis for assigning V, D and J genes to CDR3 sequences. Template counts were corrected for PCR amplification bias and quantified by comparison with synthetic TCR CDR3 analog sequences. Analyses were restricted to unique productive sequences, meaning in-frame CDR3 sequences without stop codons. The immunoSEQ Analyzer software was used to calculate clonality, defined as 1 minus Pielou's evenness, and iChao1 richness. Statistical testing was performed in JMP, using Student's t-test or a non-parametric test depending on Shapiro-Wilk normality results. TCRdb holds this immuneACCESS table with in-frame rearrangements only. Some clones are missing; in checked studies, unresolved V genes explain under half, and the rest has no known cause. Clonal size and the V and J genes are those of that table, whereas D and trimming came from the DNA. In all, the sample holds approximately 7,000 clones, and 95% to 98% of those were seen once. The ten top clones hold approximately 0.38% of the sample.

CDR1 SGDLS and CDR2 YYNGEE were looked up in the germline V gene. The CDR3, cysteine through phenylalanine, is 15 amino acids long. Only the CDR3 part of the read is kept: 45 bases, read in frame from the first base. The sample comes from a study of naive CD8 T cells in extremely preterm neonates listed by TCRdb under 2017. Background on the whole study: The abstract gives the adult participants' age range as 25-50 years, whereas the methods give 20-50 years. Sorted naive CD8+ T cells from four age groups (extremely preterm neonates, term neonates, young children and adults) were used in the study to compare TCRbeta CDR3 repertoires.

Points the paper makes about the study in general: A larger fraction of CDR3 nucleotide sequences was shared among preterm neonates (about 2.7%) than among term neonates (around 0.4%), young children (about 0.03%) and adults (approximately 0.01%). As limitations, the authors pointed to a small sample size and variable productive template counts among preterm samples. Prospective longitudinal studies of preterm and term neonates were called for by the authors so that T cell development could be tracked within individuals. Compared with all other age groups, preterm neonates showed significantly lower iChao1 richness (p < 0.05) along with an even clone distribution, indicating a less rich repertoire. Preterm CDR3s were shorter, with fewer N additions and less junctional trimming, and were closer to germline than those of older groups.

Recombination connected TRBV9 to TRBJ2-5; the D region possibly corresponds to TRBD2 (6 bases align). The J call may be incorrect, as the DNA end agrees better with TRBJ2-7. The sequencing input was naive CD8+ T cells from blood. The clonotype comes from a human donor in good health. The CDR3 protein: CASSVGTRTSYEQYF. The nucleotide sequence is TGTGCCAGCAGCGTGGGGACTCGGACCTCCTACGAGCAGTACTTC.